The present T cell receptor beta chain was sequenced within a study of shared clonotypes between healthy human individuals. Trimming took 1 base from V and 5 from J, leaving 8 bases between them. This CDR3 region has 14 residues. Germline lookup yields CDR1 KGHSH and CDR2 LQKENI. Data came from immunoSEQ multiplex PCR; TCRdb stores just in-frame clones and leaves some out. The data hold 450,000 to 500,000 clones, with 76% observed a single time. The genes are TRBV18 and TRBJ2-2, with unresolved D. The clonotype comes from a woman aged 40 to 49 in good health. Some clones in this sample may be carry-over from other donors' samples. The sample comprised PBMCs. The CDR3 reads CASSPRGGTGELFF. The CDR3, as DNA: TGTGCCAGCTCACCACGCGGCGGAACCGGGGAGCTGTTTTTT.